These 26 T cell receptor beta chains share one sample of origin, sequenced in a study of vaccination effects on CD4 cells after COVID-19. Antigen specificity for these receptors is unknown. Antigen-specific CD4+ T cell clonotypes were called by their expansion after viral peptide-pool culture in ViraFEST. Researchers isolated CD4+ T cells once approximately ten days of culture had elapsed. The person acquired a PCR-confirmed SARS-CoV-2 infection between March and December 2020. The assay was immunoSEQ multiplex PCR, and TCRdb's table has in-frame clones only and misses some. Of tens of thousands of clones detected, roughly 77% appear once; the ten largest clones hold over 5%. This material consisted of CD4+ T cells from PBMCs cultured with HIV peptides, taken before COVID-19 vaccination. Subset reported: HIV-1 Nef peptide pool negative control/reference culture. The receptors originated from a human donor who had a prior SARS-CoV-2 infection.

The chain couples TRBV2 to TRBJ2-5, with 8 bases matching TRBD2. The trim removed 6 bases at V and 4 bases at J, leaving 7 bases unmatched. CDR3 length: 14 amino acids. CDR1 and CDR2 from the germline V gene are SNHLY and FYNNEI. CDR3 nucleotides: TGTGCCAGCAGCCTGATCCTAGCGGGAGAGACCCAGTACTTC. Its protein product is CASSLILAGETQYF.

The rearrangement joins TRBV14 to TRBJ1-1, with TRBD1 identical over 8 bases. Per the germline V gene, CDR1 is SGHDN and CDR2 is FVKESK. With 4 bases clipped from V and 7 bases from J, the junction kept 11 bases outside the gene matches. This CDR3 is built from 15 residues. CDR3 nucleotides: TGTGCCAGCAGCCGAGGAGCCAGGGGGCTAAATGAAGCTTTCTTT. Translated, it gives CASSRGARGLNEAFF.

This clone was seen a handful of times. The chain links TRBV9 to TRBJ2-5, with TRBD2 matching over 7 bases. Per the germline V gene, CDR1 is SGDLS and CDR2 is YYNGEE. V lost 3 bases to trimming and J lost 1 base; unmatched junction nucleotides: 12. The CDR3 consists of 17 residues. The CDR3, as DNA: TGTGCCAGCAGCGGAGGTGCGGCTAGCGGAATCCAAGAGACCCAGTACTTC. Its translation: CASSGGAASGIQETQYF.

CDR3 coding DNA: TGTGCCAGCAGCTTGGGGGGTTCCCACAATGAGCAGTTCTTC. Amino acids: CASSLGGSHNEQFF. The chain links TRBV7-9 to TRBJ2-1, with D possibly matching TRBD2 (6 bases). Germline V gives CDR1 SEHNR, CDR2 FQNEAQ (reference sequence). The CDR3 length is 14 residues. V was cut by 3 bases and J by 5 bases, with 11 bases left in between.

In this sample, this clone turned up once. The chain combines TRBV6-5 with TRBJ2-7; D is possibly TRBD2 (5 bases). Trimming shortened V by 5 bases and J by 0 bases, and 11 bases separated the two germline ends. The V gene's germline CDR1 is MNHEY and CDR2 SVGAGI. The CDR3 runs 14 residues. The DNA for the CDR3 is TGTGCCAGCAGTCCCCGGAGGAACTCCTACGAGCAGTACTTC. Protein product: CASSPRRNSYEQYF.

This chain uses TRBV9 with TRBJ2-6; the D is unclear. The CDR3 covers 15 residues. V was cut by 3 bases and J by 1 base, with 8 bases left in between. The germline CDR1 and CDR2 sequences are SGDLS and YYNGEE. The CDR3 loop is CASSASLSGANVLTF. CDR3 nucleotide sequence: TGTGCCAGCAGCGCAAGCCTGTCTGGGGCCAACGTCCTGACTTTC.

The rearrangement joins TRBV5-1 to TRBJ2-2; D is ambiguous. Germline V gene data show CDR1 as SGHRS and CDR2 as YFSETQ. Trimming cost V 4 bases and J 3 bases, with 7 bases left between them. The CDR3 sequence is 13 residues long. DNA of the CDR3: TGCGCCAGCAGCGCCCTGGACACCGGGGAGCTGTTTTTT. Translation gives CASSALDTGELFF.

The chain combines TRBV3-1 (or the pseudogene TRBV3-2) with TRBJ1-1; 9 nucleotides match TRBD1. CDR3 size: 15 residues. Germline CDR1 and CDR2: LGHDT and YNNKEL (reference sequence). With 2 bases clipped from V and 9 bases from J, the junction kept 10 bases outside the gene matches. The CDR3 spells CASSQPYKGQGKAFF. CDR3 DNA: TGTGCCAGCAGCCAACCATACAAGGGACAGGGAAAAGCTTTCTTT.

This clone appeared a few times. The chain joins TRBV7-9 to TRBJ1-3; no clear D gene. Per germline, CDR1 SEHNR and CDR2 FQNEAQ (reference sequence). V dropped 3 bases and J dropped 2 bases, with 11 bases sitting between them. The CDR3 sequence is 15 residues long. The CDR3 reads CASSFGFPTGNTIYF. DNA for the CDR3: TGTGCCAGCAGCTTTGGTTTCCCTACTGGAAACACCATATATTTT. Drawing the rest from reference TRBV7-9 and TRBJ1-3, the complete variable domain is DTGVSQNPRHKITKRGQNVTFRCDPISEHNRLYWYRQTLGQGPEFLTYFQNEAQLEKSRLLSDRFSAERPKGSFSTLEIQRTEQGDSAMYLCASSFGFPTGNTIYFGEGSWLTVV.

This clone was observed a single time. The V call is TRBV18, the J call TRBJ1-2; possibly TRBD1 for D (5 bases). Germline CDR1 KGHSH, CDR2 LQKENI. Trimming stripped 3 bases from V and 3 bases from J, with 8 bases between. There are 13 residues in the CDR3. For the CDR3, the DNA is TGTGCCAGCTCACCGACAGAGTACTATGGCTACACCTTC. Amino acid sequence: CASSPTEYYGYTF.

Written as DNA, the CDR3 is TGTGCCAGCAGCCGCGAAAGTGGAACGAACACTGAAGCTTTCTTT. This sequence encodes CASSRESGTNTEAFF. V gene TRBV5-4 combines with J gene TRBJ1-1; D unclear. CDR1 is SGHNT and CDR2 is YYREEE in the germline V gene (reference sequence). This CDR3 contains 15 residues. V was pared by 4 bases and J by 1 base, with 14 bases between.

The chain is built from TRBV4-3 and TRBJ2-7; D remains ambiguous. Trimming cost V 8 bases and J 3 bases, with 17 bases left between them. The CDR3 spans 14 residues. Looked up from germline, CDR1 is LGHNA and CDR2 is YSLEER. The CDR3: CASSPGDRLYEQYF. The CDR3 DNA sequence: TGCGCCAGCTCCCCCGGAGATCGGCTCTACGAGCAGTACTTC.

This clone was detected a few times. V usage is TRBV19 and J usage is TRBJ2-1, with TRBD2 identical over 16 bases. In germline, CDR1 is LNHDA, CDR2 SQIVND (reference sequence). V dropped 6 bases and J dropped 11; count of bases not matched to a gene: 7. The CDR3 is 15 amino acids. The CDR3 spells CASSTGTSGGGKQFF. The CDR3 DNA reads TGTGCCAGTAGCACCGGGACTAGCGGGGGGGGGAAGCAGTTCTTC.

In its sample, this clone was seen a few times. CDR3 sequence reads: CASSPLTGGPLGNTIYF. In nucleotides, the CDR3 is TGTGCCAGCTCACCGCTCACAGGGGGCCCTCTTGGAAACACCATATATTTT. This chain links TRBV18 with TRBJ1-3; 9 nucleotides match TRBD1. Per germline, CDR1 KGHSH and CDR2 LQKENI. The junction had 9 bases not matched to a gene; V was cut back by 3 bases and J by 3 bases. The CDR3 totals 17 residues. Based on the CDR3 plus reference TRBV18 and TRBJ1-3, the full variable domain is NAGVMQNPRHLVRRRGQEARLRCSPMKGHSHVYWYRQLPEEGLKFMVYLQKENIIDESGMPKERFSAEFPKEGPSILRIQQVVRGDSAAYFCASSPLTGGPLGNTIYFGEGSWLTVV.

Only a few counts were recorded for this clone. The chain has TRBV10-3 and TRBJ2-3; TRBD1 matches 9 bases. This CDR3 comprises 15 residues. The trim removed 11 bases at V and 2 bases at J, leaving 11 bases unmatched. Germline values: CDR1 ENHRY, CDR2 SYGVKD. CDR3 in amino acids: CASARDRVFTDTQYF. In DNA, the CDR3 is TGTGCCTCCGCCCGGGACAGGGTGTTCACAGATACGCAGTATTTT.

The chain combines TRBV5-1 with TRBJ2-7; 11 positions match TRBD2. The length of the CDR3 is 15 residues. Germline loops: CDR1 SGHRS, CDR2 YFSETQ. The V gene end was trimmed by 4 bases and the J gene end by 3 bases; junction bases not matched to a gene: 6. The CDR3 bases are TGCGCCAGCAGCCCCGGGACTAGCGGCTTCTACGAGCAGTACTTC. Translated, it gives CASSPGTSGFYEQYF.

V usage is TRBV6-6 and J usage is TRBJ1-2, with 8 bases fitting TRBD1. This CDR3 is built from 17 residues. V trimming: 5 bases; J trimming: 3 bases; junction bases outside the gene matches: 14. Germline V gives CDR1 MNHNY, CDR2 SVGAGI (reference sequence). The CDR3 nucleotides read TGTGCCAGCAGTCTAAGGATCTCCAGGGGGCCAGACTATGGCTACACCTTC. It translates to CASSLRISRGPDYGYTF.

The gene calls are TRBV19 and TRBJ1-5, with 7 bases lining up with TRBD1. The CDR3 length is 16 residues. Germline V gene sequence: CDR1 LNHDA, CDR2 SQIVND (reference sequence). The junction had 8 bases not matched to a gene; V was cut back by 3 bases and J by 3 bases. The CDR3 sequence is CASSMGTANDNQPQHF. In nucleotides, the CDR3 is TGTGCCAGTAGTATGGGGACAGCCAATGACAATCAGCCCCAGCATTTT.

V usage is TRBV7-9 and J usage is TRBJ1-1; D gene uncertain. CDR1 is SEHNR, CDR2 FQNEAQ, per germline (reference sequence). The V gene lost 2 bases and the J gene lost 12 bases, with 19 bases spanning the gap. This CDR3 contains 14 residues. As DNA, the CDR3 is TGTGCCAGCAGCTTATGGGGAGTAGACTCTAGGACTTTCTTT. Its protein product is CASSLWGVDSRTFF.

This sequence joins TRBV3-1 (or the pseudogene TRBV3-2) and TRBJ2-1; D gene uncertain. The CDR3 is 14 amino acids. V dropped 2 bases and J dropped 5 bases, with 10 bases sitting between them. Germline V gives CDR1 LGHDT, CDR2 YNNKEL (reference sequence). CDR3 in amino acids: CASSQSAGNNEQFF. In DNA form, the CDR3 reads TGTGCCAGCAGCCAATCTGCCGGTAACAATGAGCAGTTCTTC.

V and J are TRBV6-5 and TRBJ1-1; D call uncertain. This CDR3 has 14 residues. Germline assignment: CDR1 MNHEY and CDR2 SVGAGI. V was trimmed by 2 bases and J by 0 bases, leaving 7 bases between them. CDR3 region: CASSYGGMNTEAFF. The DNA of the CDR3 is TGTGCCAGCAGTTACGGCGGTATGAACACTGAAGCTTTCTTT.

V and J are TRBV27 and TRBJ2-1; TRBD2 aligns across 8 bases. Losses at the gene ends were 0 bases for V and 6 bases for J; bases not matched to a gene: 7. Per the germline V gene, CDR1 is MNHEY and CDR2 is SMNVEV (reference sequence). The CDR3 is 16 amino acids. The CDR3 sequence is CASSLSRGAGANEQFF. CDR3 in DNA: TGTGCCAGCAGTTTATCCCGGGGAGCGGGAGCCAATGAGCAGTTCTTC.

This clone occurred a few times. The CDR3 here is CASRSGRNSYEQYF. The CDR3 DNA is TGTGCCAGCAGGAGCGGACGAAACTCCTACGAGCAGTACTTC. The V call is TRBV2, the J call TRBJ2-7, with a possible D match to TRBD2 (5 bases). Deletions cut 6 bases from V and 0 bases from J, with 12 bases between. This CDR3 spans 14 amino acids. The germline V gene encodes CDR1 SNHLY and CDR2 FYNNEI.

V gene TRBV7-3 combines with J gene TRBJ2-3; TRBD2 aligns across 7 bases. The CDR3 contains 14 residues. J was trimmed by 8 bases and V by 2 bases; bases with no gene match: 7. Germline CDR1 is SGHTA and CDR2 is FQGTGA. The CDR3 DNA sequence: TGTGCCAGCAGCTTAGCGACTAGCAGTGGTACGCAGTATTTT. This gives the protein CASSLATSSGTQYF.

The rearrangement joins TRBV19 to TRBJ1-5, with D possibly TRBD1 on 6 matching bases. V was trimmed by 5 bases and J by 1 base, leaving 24 bases between them. This CDR3 is 19 amino acids long. Looked up from germline, CDR1 is LNHDA and CDR2 is SQIVND (reference sequence). CDR3 coding DNA: TGTGCCAGTAGTCGAGGGCCGTGGGGGGCAGGGAGGAGCAATCAGCCCCAGCATTTT. The encoded protein is CASSRGPWGAGRSNQPQHF.

The chain uses TRBV3-1 (or the pseudogene TRBV3-2) and TRBJ1-4, with D possibly TRBD1 on 5 matching bases. Germline assignment: CDR1 LGHDT and CDR2 YNNKEL (reference sequence). V was clipped by 2 bases and J by 2 bases, with 12 bases between them. CDR3 length equals 16 residues. CDR3 sequence (DNA): TGTGCCAGCAGCCAAACATGGGGGTCGACTAATGAAAAACTGTTTTTT. This sequence encodes CASSQTWGSTNEKLFF.